This TCR beta chain was recorded in a study of OX40 agonist ivuxolimab in advanced cancers. The V gene's germline CDR1 is KGHSH and CDR2 LQKENI. V was shortened by 2 bases and J by 7 bases, with 9 bases between the two germline ends. This CDR3 is 14 amino acids long. Clones were sequenced by immunoSEQ multiplex PCR, and TCRdb holds only the in-frame ones, with some missing. The sample consists of fewer than 70,000 clones, about nine tenths of them appearing once. This specimen consisted of CD4+ or CD8+ T cells sorted from blood, obtained in a trial of the OX40 agonist ivuxolimab. The rearrangement links TRBV18 to TRBJ1-6, with D uncertain. The clonotype originates from an adult with an advanced solid tumor such as melanoma, head and neck, liver or kidney cancer. The CDR3 is CASSPRRLNSPLHF. The CDR3, as DNA: TGTGCCAGCTCACCAAGGAGGCTCAATTCACCCCTCCACTTT.